Detailed here is one T cell receptor (beta chain). As yet, its antigen is unknown. The germline gives CDR1 ENHRY, CDR2 SYGVKD. J was trimmed by 4 bases and V by 1 base; bases with no gene match: 5. There are 15 residues in the CDR3. In TCRdb, the PCR reads were re-called with MiXCR into one record per CDR3 protein. This table has 300,000 to 350,000 distinct CDR3 sequences, 20% to 25% appearing once. These data are taken from a study of molecular identifiers for immune sequencing clone quantification. Naive CD8 libraries came from around 18,000 to 910,000 sorted cells with 10%, 30% or 50% RNA. Sorted naive CD8 T cells were those defined as CD8+CD4-CCR7+CD45RA+. Overall study findings and caveats: Clonotypes topping 20 RNA copies carried over 98% of effector molecules but under 1% of naive ones.

This TCR came from a human donor in good health. Some libraries in this study had Jurkat cell RNA spiked in. The chain joins TRBV10-3 to TRBJ2-7; the match to TRBD1 covers 9 bases. Sequenced sample: naive CD8+ T cells from blood, with Jurkat cell RNA spiked in. Subset indicated: FACS-sorted CD8+CD4-CCR7+CD45RA+ naive T cells. The CDR3 loop is CAISEWDRAEYEQYF. The CDR3 DNA sequence: TGTGCCATCAGTGAGTGGGACAGGGCAGAATACGAGCAGTACTTC.